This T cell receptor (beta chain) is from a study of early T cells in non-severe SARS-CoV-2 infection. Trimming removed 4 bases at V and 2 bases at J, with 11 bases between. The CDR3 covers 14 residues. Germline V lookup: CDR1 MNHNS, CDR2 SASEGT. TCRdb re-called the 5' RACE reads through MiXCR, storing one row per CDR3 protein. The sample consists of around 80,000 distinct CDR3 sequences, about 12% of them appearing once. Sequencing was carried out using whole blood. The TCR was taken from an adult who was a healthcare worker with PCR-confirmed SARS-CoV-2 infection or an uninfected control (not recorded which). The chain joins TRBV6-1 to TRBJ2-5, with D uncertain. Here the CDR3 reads CASSGTVQQETQYF. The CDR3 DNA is TGTGCCAGCAGTGGGACGGTTCAACAAGAGACCCAGTACTTC.